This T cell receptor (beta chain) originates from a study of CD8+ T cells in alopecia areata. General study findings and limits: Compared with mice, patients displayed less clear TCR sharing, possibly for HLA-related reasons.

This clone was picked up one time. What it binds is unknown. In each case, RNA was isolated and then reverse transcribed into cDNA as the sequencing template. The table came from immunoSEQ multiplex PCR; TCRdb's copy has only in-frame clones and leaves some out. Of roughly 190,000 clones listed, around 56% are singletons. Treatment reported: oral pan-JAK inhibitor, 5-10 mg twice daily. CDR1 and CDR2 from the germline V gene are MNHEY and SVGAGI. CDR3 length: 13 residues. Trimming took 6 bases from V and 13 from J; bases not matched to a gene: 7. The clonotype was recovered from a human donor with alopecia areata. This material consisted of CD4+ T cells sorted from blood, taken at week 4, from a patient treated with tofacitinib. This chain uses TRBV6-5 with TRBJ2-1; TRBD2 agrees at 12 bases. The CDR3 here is CASSPKTSGGQFF. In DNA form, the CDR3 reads TGTGCCAGCAGCCCTAAGACTAGCGGGGGACAGTTCTTC.